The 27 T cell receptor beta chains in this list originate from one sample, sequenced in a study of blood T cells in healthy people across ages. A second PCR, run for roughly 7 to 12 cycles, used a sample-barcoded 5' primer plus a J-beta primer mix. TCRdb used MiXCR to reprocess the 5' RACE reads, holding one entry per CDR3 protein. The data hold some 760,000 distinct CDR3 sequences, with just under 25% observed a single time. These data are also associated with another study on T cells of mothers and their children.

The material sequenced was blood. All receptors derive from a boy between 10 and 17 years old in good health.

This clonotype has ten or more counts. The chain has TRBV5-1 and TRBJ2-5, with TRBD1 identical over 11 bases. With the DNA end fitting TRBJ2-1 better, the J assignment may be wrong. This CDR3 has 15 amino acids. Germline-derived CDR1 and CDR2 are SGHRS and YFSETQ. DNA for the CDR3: TGCGCCAGCAGCTGGGGGACAGGGGGACAAAATGAGCAGTTCTTC. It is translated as CASSWGTGGQNEQFF.

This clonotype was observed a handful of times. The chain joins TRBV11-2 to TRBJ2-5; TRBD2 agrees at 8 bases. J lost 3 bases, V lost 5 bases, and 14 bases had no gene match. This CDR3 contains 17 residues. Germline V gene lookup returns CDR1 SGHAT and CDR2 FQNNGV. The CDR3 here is CASSVSRGLATKETQYF. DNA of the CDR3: TGTGCCAGCAGCGTCTCTAGAGGACTAGCTACGAAAGAGACCCAGTACTTC. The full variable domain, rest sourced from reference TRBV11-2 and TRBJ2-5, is EAGVAQSPRYKIIEKRQSVAFWCNPISGHATLYWYQQILGQGPKLLIQFQNNGVVDDSQLPKDRFSAERLKGVDSTLKIQPAKLEDSAVYLCASSVSRGLATKETQYFGPGTRLLVL.

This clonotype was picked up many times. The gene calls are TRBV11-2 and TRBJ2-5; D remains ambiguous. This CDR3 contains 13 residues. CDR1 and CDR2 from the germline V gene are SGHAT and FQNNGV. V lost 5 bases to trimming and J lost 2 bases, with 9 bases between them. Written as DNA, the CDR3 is TGTGCCAGCAGCCCCCGGCGGCAAGAGACCCAGTACTTC. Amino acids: CASSPRRQETQYF. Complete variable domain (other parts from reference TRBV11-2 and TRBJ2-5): EAGVAQSPRYKIIEKRQSVAFWCNPISGHATLYWYQQILGQGPKLLIQFQNNGVVDDSQLPKDRFSAERLKGVDSTLKIQPAKLEDSAVYLCASSPRRQETQYFGPGTRLLVL.

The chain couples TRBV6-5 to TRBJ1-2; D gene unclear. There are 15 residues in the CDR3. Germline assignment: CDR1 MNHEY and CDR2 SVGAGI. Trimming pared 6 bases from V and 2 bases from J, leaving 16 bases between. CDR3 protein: CASSLSLGFNYGYTF. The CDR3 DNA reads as TGTGCCAGCAGCTTATCACTTGGGTTCAACTATGGCTACACCTTC.

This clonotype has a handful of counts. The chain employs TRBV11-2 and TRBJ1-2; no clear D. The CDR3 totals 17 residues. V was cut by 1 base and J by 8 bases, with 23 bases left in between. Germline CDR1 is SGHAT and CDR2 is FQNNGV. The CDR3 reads CASSLVTRASVDEGYTF. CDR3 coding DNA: TGTGCCAGCAGCTTAGTGACCCGGGCATCCGTTGACGAGGGCTACACCTTC.

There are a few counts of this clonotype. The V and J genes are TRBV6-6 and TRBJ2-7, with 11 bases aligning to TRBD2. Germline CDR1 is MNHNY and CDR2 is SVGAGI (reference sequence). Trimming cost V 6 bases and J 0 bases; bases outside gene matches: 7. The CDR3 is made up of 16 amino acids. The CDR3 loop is CASRGLAGGSSYEQYF. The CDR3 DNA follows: TGTGCCAGCAGAGGACTAGCGGGTGGGAGCTCCTACGAGCAGTACTTC.

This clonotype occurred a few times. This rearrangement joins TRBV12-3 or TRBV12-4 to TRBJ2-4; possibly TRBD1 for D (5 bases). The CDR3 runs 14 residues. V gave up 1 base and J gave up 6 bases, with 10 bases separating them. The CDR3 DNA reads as TGTGCCAGCAGTTTAGGGGGCCGAGGAAACATTCAGTACTTC. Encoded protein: CASSLGGRGNIQYF.

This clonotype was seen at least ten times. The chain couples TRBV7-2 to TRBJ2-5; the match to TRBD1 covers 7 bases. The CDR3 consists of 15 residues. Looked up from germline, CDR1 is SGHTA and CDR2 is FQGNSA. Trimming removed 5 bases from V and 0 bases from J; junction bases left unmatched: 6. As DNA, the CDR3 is TGTGCCAGCAGCCTCCTGACAGGGCACCAAGAGACCCAGTACTTC. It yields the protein CASSLLTGHQETQYF.

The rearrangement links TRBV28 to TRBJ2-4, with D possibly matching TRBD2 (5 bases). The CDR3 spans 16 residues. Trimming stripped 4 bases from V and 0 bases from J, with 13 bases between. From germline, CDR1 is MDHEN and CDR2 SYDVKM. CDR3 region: CASSSPPGTAKNIQYF. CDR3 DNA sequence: TGTGCCAGCAGTTCCCCCCCGGGAACAGCCAAAAACATTCAGTACTTC.

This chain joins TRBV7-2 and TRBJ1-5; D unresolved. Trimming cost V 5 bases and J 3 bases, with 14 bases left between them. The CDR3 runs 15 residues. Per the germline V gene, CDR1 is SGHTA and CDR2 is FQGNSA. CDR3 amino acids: CASSPRAGINQPQHF. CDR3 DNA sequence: TGTGCCAGCAGCCCCCGTGCCGGGATCAATCAGCCCCAGCATTTT.

For the CDR3, the DNA is TGTGCCAGCAGTTTAGGCGGCCCCGCCTACGAGCAGTACTTC. Translation: CASSLGGPAYEQYF. The chain uses TRBV28 and TRBJ2-7; no definite D call. V gave up 2 bases and J gave up 2 bases, with 10 bases separating them. This CDR3 region has 14 residues. CDR1 is MDHEN and CDR2 is SYDVKM in the germline V gene.

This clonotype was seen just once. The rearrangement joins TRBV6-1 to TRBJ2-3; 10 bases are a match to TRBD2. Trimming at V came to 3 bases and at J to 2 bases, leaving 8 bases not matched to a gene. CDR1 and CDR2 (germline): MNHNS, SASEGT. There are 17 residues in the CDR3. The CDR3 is CASSDSSSGRLTDTQYF. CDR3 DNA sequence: TGTGCCAGCAGTGACAGTTCTAGCGGGAGACTCACAGATACGCAGTATTTT.

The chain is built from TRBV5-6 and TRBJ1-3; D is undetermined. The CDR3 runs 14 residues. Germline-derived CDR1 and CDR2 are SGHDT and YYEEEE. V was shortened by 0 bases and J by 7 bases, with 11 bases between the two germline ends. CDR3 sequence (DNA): TGTGCCAGCAGCTTGGCGTCAGGCGGGAACACCATATATTTT. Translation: CASSLASGGNTIYF.

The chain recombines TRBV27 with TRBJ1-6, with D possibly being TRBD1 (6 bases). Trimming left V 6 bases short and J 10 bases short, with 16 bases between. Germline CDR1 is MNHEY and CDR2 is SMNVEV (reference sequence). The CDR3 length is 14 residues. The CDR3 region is CASSIGGSGSPLHF. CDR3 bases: TGTGCCAGCAGCATAGGGGGGTCTGGATCACCCCTCCACTTT.

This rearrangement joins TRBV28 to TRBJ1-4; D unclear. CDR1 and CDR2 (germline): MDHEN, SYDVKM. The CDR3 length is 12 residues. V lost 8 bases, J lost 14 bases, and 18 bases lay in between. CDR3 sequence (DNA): TGTGCCAGCTCCGGGCCCCTCGGGAGGCTGTTTTTT. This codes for CASSGPLGRLFF.

The CDR3 loop is CASSLVASSAETQYF. CDR3 DNA: TGCGCCAGCAGCTTGGTCGCTAGCTCGGCGGAGACCCAGTACTTC. The chain couples TRBV5-1 to TRBJ2-5; perhaps TRBD2 as D (5 bases). Per the germline V gene, CDR1 is SGHRS and CDR2 is YFSETQ. The CDR3 is made up of 15 amino acids. The V gene lost 0 bases and the J gene lost 5 bases, with 14 bases spanning the gap.

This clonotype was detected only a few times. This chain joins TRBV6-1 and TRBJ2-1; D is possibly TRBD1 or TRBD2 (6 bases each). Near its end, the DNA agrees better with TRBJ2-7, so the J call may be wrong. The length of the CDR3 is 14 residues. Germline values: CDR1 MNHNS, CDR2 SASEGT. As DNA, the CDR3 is TGTGCCAGCAGTGAAGAGGGGGGACTCAGAGAACAGTACTTC. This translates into CASSEEGGLREQYF.

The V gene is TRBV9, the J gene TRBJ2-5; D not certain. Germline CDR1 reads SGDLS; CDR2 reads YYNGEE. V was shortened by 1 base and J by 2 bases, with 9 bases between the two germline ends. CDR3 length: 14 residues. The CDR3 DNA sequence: TGTGCCAGCAGCGTATATTCAGGTCAAGAGACCCAGTACTTC. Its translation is CASSVYSGQETQYF.

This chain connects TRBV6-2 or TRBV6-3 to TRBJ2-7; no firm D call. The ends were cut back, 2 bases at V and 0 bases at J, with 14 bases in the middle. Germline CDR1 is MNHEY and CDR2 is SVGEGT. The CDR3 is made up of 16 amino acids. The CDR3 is CASSYLSARSSYEQYF. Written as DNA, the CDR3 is TGTGCCAGCAGTTACCTCTCGGCGAGGAGCTCCTACGAGCAGTACTTC.

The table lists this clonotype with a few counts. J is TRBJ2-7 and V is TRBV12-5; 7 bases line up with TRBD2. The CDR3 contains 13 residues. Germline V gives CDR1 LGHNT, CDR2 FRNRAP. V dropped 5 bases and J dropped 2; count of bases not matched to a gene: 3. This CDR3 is CASGREETYEQYF. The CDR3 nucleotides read TGTGCTAGTGGTCGGGAGGAAACCTACGAGCAGTACTTC.

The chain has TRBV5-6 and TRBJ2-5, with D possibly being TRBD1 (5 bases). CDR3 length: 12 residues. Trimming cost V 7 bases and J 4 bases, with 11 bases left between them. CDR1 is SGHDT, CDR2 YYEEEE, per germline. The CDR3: CASLRGIETQYF. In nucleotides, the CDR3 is TGTGCCAGCTTAAGGGGTATAGAGACCCAGTACTTC.

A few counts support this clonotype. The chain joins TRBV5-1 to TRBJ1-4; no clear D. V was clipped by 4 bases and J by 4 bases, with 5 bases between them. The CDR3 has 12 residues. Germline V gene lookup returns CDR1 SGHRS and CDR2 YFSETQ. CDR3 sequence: CASSENNEKLFF. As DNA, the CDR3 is TGCGCCAGCAGCGAGAATAATGAAAAACTGTTTTTT.

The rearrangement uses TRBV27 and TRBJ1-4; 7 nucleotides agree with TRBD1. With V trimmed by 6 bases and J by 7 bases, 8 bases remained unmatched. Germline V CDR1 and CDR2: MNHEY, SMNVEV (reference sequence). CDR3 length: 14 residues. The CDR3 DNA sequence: TGTGCCAGCAGATTGACAGGGCTGAGTGAAAAACTGTTTTTT. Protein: CASRLTGLSEKLFF.

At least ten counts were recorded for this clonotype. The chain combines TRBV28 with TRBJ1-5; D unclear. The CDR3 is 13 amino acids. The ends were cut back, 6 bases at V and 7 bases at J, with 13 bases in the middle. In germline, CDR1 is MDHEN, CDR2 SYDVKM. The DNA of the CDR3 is TGTGCCAGCAGCTTCGGGGTAGGGCAGCCCCAGCATTTT. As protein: CASSFGVGQPQHF.

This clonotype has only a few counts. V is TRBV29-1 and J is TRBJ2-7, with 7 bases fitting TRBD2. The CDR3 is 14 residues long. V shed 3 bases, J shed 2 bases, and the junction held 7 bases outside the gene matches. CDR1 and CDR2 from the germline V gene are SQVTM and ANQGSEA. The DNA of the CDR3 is TGCAGCGTTGAGGTGCTAGCGGAGACCTACGAGCAGTACTTC. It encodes CSVEVLAETYEQYF.

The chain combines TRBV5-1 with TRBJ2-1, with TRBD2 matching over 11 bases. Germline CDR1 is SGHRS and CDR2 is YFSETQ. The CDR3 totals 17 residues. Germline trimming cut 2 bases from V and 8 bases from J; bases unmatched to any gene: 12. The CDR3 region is CASSLLTSGSFADEQFF. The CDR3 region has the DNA TGCGCCAGCAGCTTACTTACTAGCGGGAGTTTTGCAGATGAGCAGTTCTTC. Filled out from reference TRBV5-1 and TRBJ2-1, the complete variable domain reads KAGVTQTPRYLIKTRGQQVTLSCSPISGHRSVSWYQQTPGQGLQFLFEYFSETQRNKGNFPGRFSGRQFSNSRSEMNVSTLELGDSALYLCASSLLTSGSFADEQFFGPGTRLTVL.

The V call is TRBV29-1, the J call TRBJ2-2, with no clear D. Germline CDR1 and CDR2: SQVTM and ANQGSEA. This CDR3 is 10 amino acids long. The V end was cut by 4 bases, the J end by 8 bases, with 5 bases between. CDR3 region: CSVVGGELFF. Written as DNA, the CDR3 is TGCAGCGTTGTAGGAGGGGAGCTGTTTTTT.